This TCR beta chain emerged from a study of blood T cell repertoires in COVID-19. Study in general: Both acute and convalescent COVID-19 samples were obtained from the United States, Italy and Spain. PBMCs, B-cell-depleted T cells, or T cells provided the cDNA or gDNA that made up the material.

Per the authors' pipeline: Reference gene primer amplification gave estimated nucleated cell counts. Assay used: immunoSEQ multiplex PCR; TCRdb lists only in-frame clones, some missing. V and J calls and clone size are as listed in that table; D and trimming were resolved from the DNA. The table has roughly 300,000 clones, 85% seen once; the top ten hold roughly 2.7%. The CDR3 has 14 residues. Germline CDR1 DFQATT, CDR2 SNEGSKA (reference sequence). The ends were cut back, 3 bases at V and 0 bases at J, with 12 bases in the middle. Each recovered donor of Cohort 3 presented with two negative PCRs, clearance, or symptom resolution.

Material: PBMCs or T cells enriched from blood (not recorded which). The sequence came from a woman in her fifties or sixties who had recovered from COVID-19. This chain joins TRBV20-1 and TRBJ2-7; TRBD1 is a possible D gene (6 bases). The CDR3 sequence is CSASQGIISYEQYF. CDR3 bases: TGCAGTGCTAGTCAGGGGATAATCTCCTACGAGCAGTACTTC.